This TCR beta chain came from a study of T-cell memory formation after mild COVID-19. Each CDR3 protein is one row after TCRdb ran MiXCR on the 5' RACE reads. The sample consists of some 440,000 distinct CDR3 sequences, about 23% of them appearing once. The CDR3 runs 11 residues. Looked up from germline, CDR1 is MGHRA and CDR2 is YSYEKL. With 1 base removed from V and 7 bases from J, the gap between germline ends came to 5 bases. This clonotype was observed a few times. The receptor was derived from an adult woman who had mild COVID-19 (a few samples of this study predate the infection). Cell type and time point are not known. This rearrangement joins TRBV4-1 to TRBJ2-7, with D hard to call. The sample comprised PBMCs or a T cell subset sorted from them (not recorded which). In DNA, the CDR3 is TGCGCCAGCAGCCAAGGCTGGGAGCAGTACTTC. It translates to CASSQGWEQYF.